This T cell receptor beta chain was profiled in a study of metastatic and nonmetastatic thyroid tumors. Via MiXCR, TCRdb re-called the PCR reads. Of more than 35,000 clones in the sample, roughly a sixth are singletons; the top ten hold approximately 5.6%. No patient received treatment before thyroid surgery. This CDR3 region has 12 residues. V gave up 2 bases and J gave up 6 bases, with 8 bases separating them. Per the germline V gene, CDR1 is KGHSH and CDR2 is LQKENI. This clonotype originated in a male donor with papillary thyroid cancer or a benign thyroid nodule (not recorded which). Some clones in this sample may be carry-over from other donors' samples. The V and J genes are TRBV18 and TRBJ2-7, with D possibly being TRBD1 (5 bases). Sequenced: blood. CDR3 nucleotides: TGTGCCAGCTCACCAGACAGCTCCGAGCAGTACTTC. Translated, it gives CASSPDSSEQYF.